This T cell receptor (beta chain) was observed in a study of OX40 agonist ivuxolimab in advanced cancers. The overall study: Patients received the agonistic anti-OX40 (CD134) antibody ivuxolimab.

Trimming stripped 2 bases from V and 0 bases from J, with 11 bases between. The germline gives CDR1 GTSNPN, CDR2 SVGIG (reference sequence). The CDR3 has 14 residues. Sequenced by immunoSEQ multiplex PCR; TCRdb stores in-frame clones only, minus some. The repertoire holds around 90,000 clones, with 91% as singletons. The receptor comes from an adult with an advanced solid tumor such as melanoma, head and neck, liver or kidney cancer. The genes are TRBV30 and TRBJ2-7; D ambiguous. This specimen consisted of CD4+ or CD8+ T cells sorted from blood, obtained in a trial of the OX40 agonist ivuxolimab. The CDR3 protein is CAWSKLGSSYEQYF. In DNA, the CDR3 is TGTGCCTGGAGTAAATTAGGCAGCTCCTACGAGCAGTACTTC.